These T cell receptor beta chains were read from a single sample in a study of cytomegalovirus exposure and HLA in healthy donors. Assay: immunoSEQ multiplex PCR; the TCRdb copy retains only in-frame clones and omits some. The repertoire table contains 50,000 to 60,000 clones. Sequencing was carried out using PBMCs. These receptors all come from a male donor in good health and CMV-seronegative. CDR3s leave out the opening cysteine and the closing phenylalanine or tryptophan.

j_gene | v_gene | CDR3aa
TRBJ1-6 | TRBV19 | ASSSERANSPLH
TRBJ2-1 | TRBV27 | ASSFAGRQF
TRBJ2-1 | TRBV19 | ASSRTTANEQF
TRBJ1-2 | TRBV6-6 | ASSYSLEGYGYT
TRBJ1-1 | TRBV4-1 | ASSQTQGQGAGNTEAF
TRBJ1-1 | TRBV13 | ASSLRPGQVNTEAF
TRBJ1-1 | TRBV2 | ASRGQGQNTEAF
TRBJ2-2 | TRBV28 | ASSSPGDLTGELF
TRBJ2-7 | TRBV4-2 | ASSRTSGAAYEQY
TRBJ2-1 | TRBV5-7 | ASSLEHHGTGYYNEQF
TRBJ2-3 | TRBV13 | ASSHNQAGGLTDTQY
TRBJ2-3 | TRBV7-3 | ASSLTAGGGGSTDTQY
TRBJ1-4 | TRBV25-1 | ASSEYGGGTNEKLF